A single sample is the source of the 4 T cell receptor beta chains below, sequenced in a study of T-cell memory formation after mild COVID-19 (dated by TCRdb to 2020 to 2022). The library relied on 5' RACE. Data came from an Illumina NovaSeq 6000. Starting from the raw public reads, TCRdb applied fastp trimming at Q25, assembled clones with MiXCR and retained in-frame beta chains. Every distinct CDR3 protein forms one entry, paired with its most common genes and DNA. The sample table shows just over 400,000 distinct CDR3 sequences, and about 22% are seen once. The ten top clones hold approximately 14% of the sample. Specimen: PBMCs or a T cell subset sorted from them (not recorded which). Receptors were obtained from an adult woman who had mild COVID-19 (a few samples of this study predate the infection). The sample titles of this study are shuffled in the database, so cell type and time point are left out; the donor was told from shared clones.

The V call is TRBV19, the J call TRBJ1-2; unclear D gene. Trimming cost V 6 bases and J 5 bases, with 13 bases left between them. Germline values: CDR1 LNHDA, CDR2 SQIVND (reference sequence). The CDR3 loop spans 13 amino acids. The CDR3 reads CASRRTLGYGYTF. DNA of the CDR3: TGTGCCAGTAGAAGGACCCTAGGGTATGGCTACACCTTC. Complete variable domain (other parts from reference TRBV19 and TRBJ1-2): DGGITQSPKYLFRKEGQNVTLSCEQNLNHDAMYWYRQDPGQGLRLIYYSQIVNDFQKGDIAEGYSVSREKKESFPLTVTSAQKNPTAFYLCASRRTLGYGYTFGSGTRLTVV.

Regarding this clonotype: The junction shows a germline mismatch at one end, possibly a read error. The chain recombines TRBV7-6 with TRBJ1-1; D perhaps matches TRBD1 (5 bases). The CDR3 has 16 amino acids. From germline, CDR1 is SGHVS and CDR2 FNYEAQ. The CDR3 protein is CASSPRGVGADTEDFF. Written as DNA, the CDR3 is TGTGCCAGCAGCCCCCGAGGGGTCGGGGCCGACACTGAAGATTTCTTT.

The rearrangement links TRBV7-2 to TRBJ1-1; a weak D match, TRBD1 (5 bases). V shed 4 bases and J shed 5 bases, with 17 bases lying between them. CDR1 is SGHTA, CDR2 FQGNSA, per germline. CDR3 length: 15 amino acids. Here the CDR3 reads CASSSRTLRGTEAFF. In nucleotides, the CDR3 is TGTGCCAGCAGCTCTCGGACCTTGCGGGGGACTGAAGCTTTCTTT.

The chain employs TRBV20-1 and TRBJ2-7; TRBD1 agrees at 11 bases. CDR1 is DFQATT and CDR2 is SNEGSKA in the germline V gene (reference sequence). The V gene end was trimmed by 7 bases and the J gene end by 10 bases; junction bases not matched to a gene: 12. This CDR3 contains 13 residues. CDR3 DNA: TGCAGTGTGACTCCGGGACAGGGGGTAGAACAGTACTTC. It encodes CSVTPGQGVEQYF.